The clone carrying this T cell receptor beta chain was recorded many times. Its antigen is undetermined. TCRdb recomputed calls from the 5' RACE reads with MiXCR, one row per CDR3 protein. Counted here are fewer than 250,000 distinct CDR3 sequences, roughly 30% occurring once; the ten biggest clones make up roughly 11%. This record belongs to a study of T-cell memory formation after mild COVID-19. General study points: What remained unconfirmed was the SARS-CoV-2 specificity of second-wave clones peaking on day 37. Pre-infection memory harbored some responding clones, suggesting cross-reactive memory joined.

Germline loops: CDR1 SQVTM, CDR2 ANQGSEA. CDR3 length: 15 residues. V was clipped by 6 bases and J by 0 bases; unmatched bases: 10. The origin of this receptor is an adult woman who had mild COVID-19 (a few samples of this study predate the infection). Cell type and time point are not known. The chain couples TRBV29-1 to TRBJ2-7; 8 bases line up with TRBD1. The sample taken for sequencing was PBMCs or a T cell subset sorted from them (not recorded which). The CDR3 region is CSVRGTGASSYEQYF. The CDR3, as DNA: TGCAGCGTCCGGGGGACAGGCGCGAGCTCCTACGAGCAGTACTTC.